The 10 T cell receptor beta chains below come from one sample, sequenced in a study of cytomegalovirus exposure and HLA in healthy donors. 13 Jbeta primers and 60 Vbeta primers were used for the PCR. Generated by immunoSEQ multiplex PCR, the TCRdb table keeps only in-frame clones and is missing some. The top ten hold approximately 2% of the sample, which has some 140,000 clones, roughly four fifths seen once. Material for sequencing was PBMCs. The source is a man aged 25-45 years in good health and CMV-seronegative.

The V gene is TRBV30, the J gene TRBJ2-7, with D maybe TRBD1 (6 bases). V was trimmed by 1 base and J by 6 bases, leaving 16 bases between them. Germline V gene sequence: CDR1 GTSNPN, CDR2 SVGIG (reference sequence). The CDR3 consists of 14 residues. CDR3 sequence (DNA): TGTGCCTGGAGTGAAAGTGGGGGCCCGCGCGAGCAGTACTTC. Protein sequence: CAWSESGGPREQYF.

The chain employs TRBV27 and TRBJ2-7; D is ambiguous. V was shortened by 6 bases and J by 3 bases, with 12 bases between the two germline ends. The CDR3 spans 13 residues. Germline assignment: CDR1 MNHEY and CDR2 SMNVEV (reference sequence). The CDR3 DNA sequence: TGTGCCAGCAGCTCTCGGGTTGTCTACGAGCAGTACTTC. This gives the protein CASSSRVVYEQYF.

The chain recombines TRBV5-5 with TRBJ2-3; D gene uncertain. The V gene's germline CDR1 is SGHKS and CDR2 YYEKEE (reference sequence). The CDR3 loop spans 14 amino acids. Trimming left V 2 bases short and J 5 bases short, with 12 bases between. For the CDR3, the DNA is TGTGCCAGCAGCTTTCGAGATAATAGAGATACGCAGTATTTT. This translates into CASSFRDNRDTQYF.

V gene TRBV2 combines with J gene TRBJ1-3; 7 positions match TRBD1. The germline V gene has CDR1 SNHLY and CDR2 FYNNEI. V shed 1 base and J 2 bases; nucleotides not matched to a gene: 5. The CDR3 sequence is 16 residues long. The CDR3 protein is CASSEVTGSPGNTIYF. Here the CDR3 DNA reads TGTGCCAGCAGTGAAGTGACAGGGAGTCCTGGAAACACCATATATTTT.

CDR3 region: CASSNQGGETQYF. In nucleotides, the CDR3 is TGTGCCAGCAGCAATCAAGGGGGAGAGACCCAGTACTTC. The chain carries TRBV7-3 and TRBJ2-5; maybe TRBD1 (6 bases). V lost 5 bases and J lost 4, with 11 bases in between. This CDR3 has 13 residues. CDR1 is SGHTA, CDR2 FQGTGA, per germline.

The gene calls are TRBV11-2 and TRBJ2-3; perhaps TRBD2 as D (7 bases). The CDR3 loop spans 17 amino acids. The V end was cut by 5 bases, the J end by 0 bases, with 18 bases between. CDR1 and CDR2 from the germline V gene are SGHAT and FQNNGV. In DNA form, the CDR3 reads TGTGCCAGCAGCGGGAGGGGGGGGGAAACTAGCACAGATACGCAGTATTTT. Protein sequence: CASSGRGGETSTDTQYF.

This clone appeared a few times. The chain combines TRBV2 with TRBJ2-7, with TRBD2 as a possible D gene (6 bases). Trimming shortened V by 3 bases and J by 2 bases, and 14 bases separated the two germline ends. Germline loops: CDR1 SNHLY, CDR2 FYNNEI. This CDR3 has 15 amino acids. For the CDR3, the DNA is TGTGCCAGCAGTGAGGAGGGGATCAGCCCCTACGAGCAGTACTTC. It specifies CASSEEGISPYEQYF. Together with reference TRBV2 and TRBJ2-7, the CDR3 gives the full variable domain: EPEVTQTPSHQVTQMGQEVILRCVPISNHLYFYWYRQILGQKVEFLVSFYNNEISEKSEIFDDQFSVERPDGSNFTLKIRSTKLEDSAMYFCASSEEGISPYEQYFGPGTRLTVT.

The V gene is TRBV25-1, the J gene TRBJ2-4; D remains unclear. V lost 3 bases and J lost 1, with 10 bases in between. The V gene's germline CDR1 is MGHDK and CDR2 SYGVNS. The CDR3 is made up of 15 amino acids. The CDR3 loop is CASSDTSGAKNIQYF. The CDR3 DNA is TGTGCCAGCAGTGACACCTCCGGGGCCAAAAACATTCAGTACTTC.

In nucleotides, the CDR3 is TGTGCCAGCACCATACCGGGACAGGGGGGAAACACCATATATTTT. Translating it yields CASTIPGQGGNTIYF. The genes are TRBV28 and TRBJ1-3, with 10 bases matching TRBD1. This CDR3 is 15 amino acids long. The germline V gene has CDR1 MDHEN and CDR2 SYDVKM. J lost 4 bases, V lost 7 bases, and 7 bases had no gene match.

This CDR3 is CASSRPLSAGELFF. The CDR3 DNA reads TGTGCCAGCAGCCGACCACTGAGCGCCGGGGAGCTGTTTTTT. This sequence joins TRBV6-1 and TRBJ2-2; no reliable D call. With 6 bases removed from V and 6 bases from J, the gap between germline ends came to 14 bases. The CDR3 sequence is 14 residues long. Germline lookup yields CDR1 MNHNS and CDR2 SASEGT.